Below, 13 T cell receptor beta chains from the same sample are listed, as sequenced in a study of T cell responses to AZD1222 COVID-19 vaccine. Measured with immunoSEQ multiplex PCR; TCRdb has only the in-frame clones, and not every one. The profile shows around 120,000 clones, roughly 92% of them singletons. The input for sequencing was peripheral blood, taken 28 days after the second AZD1222 dose. The receptor source for this set is an adult who received the AZD1222 COVID-19 vaccine.

This chain uses TRBV18 with TRBJ1-5; D not resolved. V gave up 2 bases and J gave up 9 bases, with 17 bases separating them. This CDR3 contains 15 residues. CDR1 is KGHSH, CDR2 LQKENI, per germline. CDR3 in amino acids: CASSPFGVAETPQHF. For the CDR3, the DNA is TGTGCCAGCTCACCATTTGGTGTTGCGGAAACGCCCCAGCATTTT.

The V and J genes are TRBV19 and TRBJ1-5; D unresolved. Germline-derived CDR1 and CDR2 are LNHDA and SQIVND (reference sequence). V lost 3 bases, J lost 2 bases, and 11 bases lay in between. This CDR3 contains 15 residues. The CDR3 loop reads CASSMVRVGNQPQHF. CDR3 sequence (DNA): TGTGCCAGTAGTATGGTCCGGGTAGGCAATCAGCCCCAGCATTTT.

The chain recombines TRBV6-1 with TRBJ2-1, with TRBD2 as a possible D gene (5 bases). Germline lookup yields CDR1 MNHNS and CDR2 SASEGT. Trimming took off 1 base at V and 4 bases at J, with 8 bases between the two ends. This CDR3 contains 14 residues. Here the CDR3 reads CASSEGLTYNEQFF. The CDR3 DNA follows: TGTGCCAGCAGTGAAGGACTAACATACAATGAGCAGTTCTTC.

V usage is TRBV27 and J usage is TRBJ2-2, with no clear D. The V end was cut by 0 bases, the J end by 2 bases, with 4 bases between. In germline, CDR1 is MNHEY, CDR2 SMNVEV (reference sequence). The CDR3 runs 14 residues. The CDR3 DNA reads as TGTGCCAGCAGTTTATCCCATAACACCGGGGAGCTGTTTTTT. As protein: CASSLSHNTGELFF.

This clone came up a few times. The chain carries TRBV3-1 (or the pseudogene TRBV3-2) and TRBJ2-1; 7 nucleotides line up with TRBD2. The V segment lost 0 bases and the J segment 6 bases; nucleotides outside the gene matches: 5. Germline V lookup: CDR1 LGHDT, CDR2 YNNKEL (reference sequence). This CDR3 has 15 amino acids. This CDR3 reads CASSQDLWTSNEQFF. The DNA for the CDR3 is TGTGCCAGCAGCCAAGATTTGTGGACTAGCAATGAGCAGTTCTTC.

Points on this clone: The same CDR3 can be traced to other DNA sequences in this sample. This chain connects TRBV7-2 to TRBJ2-5; D remains unclear. CDR1 and CDR2 from the germline V gene are SGHTA and FQGNSA. Between the trimmed V and J ends, which lost 2 bases and 5 bases, there was a span of 6 bases. The CDR3 extends over 12 amino acids. This CDR3 reads CASSLIGETQYF. CDR3 in DNA: TGTGCCAGCAGCTTAATCGGTGAGACCCAGTACTTC.

The rearrangement uses TRBV21-1 and TRBJ2-7; whether TRBD2, the table's D call, matches the DNA was not checked. TRBV21-1 is listed as a pseudogene. The CDR3 length is 15 residues. The CDR3 is CASSTRGSLEDEQYF. The CDR3 nucleotides are TGTGCCAGCAGCACACGCGGGAGTCTGGAGGACGAGCAGTACTTC.

The rearrangement links TRBV7-9 to TRBJ2-2, with unresolved D. The CDR3 has 15 residues. V gave up 2 bases and J gave up 0 bases, with 7 bases separating them. From germline, CDR1 is SEHNR and CDR2 FQNEAQ (reference sequence). The CDR3 coding sequence is TGTGCCAGCAGCTTAATAACAGCGAACACCGGGGAGCTGTTTTTT. This gives the protein CASSLITANTGELFF. Full variable domain (missing parts from reference TRBV7-9 and TRBJ2-2): DTGVSQNPRHKITKRGQNVTFRCDPISEHNRLYWYRQTLGQGPEFLTYFQNEAQLEKSRLLSDRFSAERPKGSFSTLEIQRTEQGDSAMYLCASSLITANTGELFFGEGSRLTVL.

This chain links TRBV12-3 or TRBV12-4 with TRBJ1-5; D might be TRBD1 (6 bases). Trimming took 5 bases from V and 7 from J, leaving 9 bases between them. This CDR3 is built from 12 residues. The CDR3 DNA sequence: TGTGCCAGCAGTCTGGACAGCCAGCCCCAGCATTTT. It specifies CASSLDSQPQHF.

The CDR3 DNA follows: TGTGCCAGCAGCTCCACTGGGGGGAGCCGGAACACTGAAGCTTTCTTT. Translating it yields CASSSTGGSRNTEAFF. This chain joins TRBV7-3 and TRBJ1-1, with D tentatively TRBD1 (5 bases). The V gene's germline CDR1 is SGHTA and CDR2 FQGTGA. With 4 bases removed from V and 1 base from J, the gap between germline ends came to 16 bases. This CDR3 region has 16 residues.

The chain joins TRBV2 to TRBJ2-7; TRBD2 might be the D (5 bases). The CDR3 loop spans 12 amino acids. V was shortened by 6 bases and J by 1 base, with 7 bases between the two germline ends. The germline CDR1 and CDR2 sequences are SNHLY and FYNNEI. The CDR3 reads CASREGSYEQYF. CDR3 sequence (DNA): TGTGCCAGCAGAGAGGGATCCTACGAGCAGTACTTC.

The gene calls are TRBV12-3 or TRBV12-4 and TRBJ1-1; D is unclear. The CDR3 spans 12 residues. Trimming stripped 3 bases from V and 7 bases from J, with 9 bases between. The CDR3 coding sequence is TGTGCCAGCAGTTTCATGTGGAGTGAAGCTTTCTTT. As protein: CASSFMWSEAFF.

The rearrangement uses TRBV28 and TRBJ2-4, with D uncertain. CDR1 is MDHEN and CDR2 is SYDVKM in the germline V gene. The CDR3 consists of 15 residues. Trimming stripped 2 bases from V and 3 bases from J, with 11 bases between. CDR3 sequence: CASSLQTGNKNIQYF. In DNA, the CDR3 is TGTGCCAGCAGTTTACAGACCGGAAACAAAAACATTCAGTACTTC.